This T cell receptor beta chain was captured by sequencing in a study of T-cell memory formation after mild COVID-19. Per germline, CDR1 LNHNV and CDR2 YYDKDF (reference sequence). The CDR3 is 14 residues long. V gave up 1 base and J gave up 1 base, with 7 bases separating them. TCRdb reanalysed the 5' RACE reads using MiXCR and keeps one entry per CDR3 protein. The sample contains 400,000 to 550,000 distinct CDR3 sequences, more than 20% of which appear only once. This clonotype was seen more than once but under ten times. The sequenced sample consisted of PBMCs or a T cell subset sorted from them (not recorded which). The V gene is TRBV15, the J gene TRBJ2-5; D unclear. The receptor's source is an adult woman who had mild COVID-19 (a few samples of this study predate the infection). Cell type and time point are not known. The CDR3: CATSRARAQETQYF. The CDR3 DNA sequence: TGTGCCACCAGCAGAGCCCGAGCCCAAGAGACCCAGTACTTC.